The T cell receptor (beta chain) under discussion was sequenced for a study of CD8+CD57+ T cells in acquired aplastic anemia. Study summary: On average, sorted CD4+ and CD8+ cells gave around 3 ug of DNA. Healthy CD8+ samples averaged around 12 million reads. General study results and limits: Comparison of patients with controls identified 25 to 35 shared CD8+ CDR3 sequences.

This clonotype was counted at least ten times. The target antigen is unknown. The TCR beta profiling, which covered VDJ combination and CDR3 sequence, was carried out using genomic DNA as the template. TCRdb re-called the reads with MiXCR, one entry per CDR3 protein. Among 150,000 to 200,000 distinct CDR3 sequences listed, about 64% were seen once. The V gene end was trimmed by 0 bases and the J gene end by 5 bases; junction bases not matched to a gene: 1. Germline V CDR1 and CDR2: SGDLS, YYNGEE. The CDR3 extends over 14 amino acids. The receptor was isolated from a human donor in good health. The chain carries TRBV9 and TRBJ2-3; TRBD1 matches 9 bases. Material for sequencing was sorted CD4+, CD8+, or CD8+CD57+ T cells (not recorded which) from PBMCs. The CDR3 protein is CASSVVTGGDTQYF. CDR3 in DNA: TGTGCCAGCAGCGTAGTGACAGGGGGAGATACGCAGTATTTT.